These 4 T cell receptor beta chains came from one sample sequenced in a study of PD-L1 blockade in urothelial cancer. Time point noted: peripheral blood 6 weeks after treatment start. Using immunoSEQ multiplex PCR, the repertoire was profiled, and TCRdb retains in-frame clones only, with some absent. In the table there are around 53,000 clones, approximately 86% of which are singletons. The source was PBMCs, collected around atezolizumab (anti-PD-L1) treatment. Receptors originate from a man in his forties or fifties with urothelial cancer.

This chain links TRBV19 with TRBJ2-7, with D possibly TRBD2 on 5 matching bases. The CDR3 is 13 residues long. Germline CDR1 LNHDA, CDR2 SQIVND (reference sequence). Trimming stripped 5 bases from V and 3 bases from J, with 11 bases between. CDR3 residues: CASSGGSYYEQYF. CDR3 nucleotides: TGTGCCAGTAGTGGTGGGAGCTACTACGAGCAGTACTTC.

The chain employs TRBV6-5 and TRBJ2-1; D is perhaps TRBD2 (6 bases). Trimming took off 7 bases at V and 0 bases at J, with 10 bases between the two ends. This CDR3 region has 14 residues. The germline V gene has CDR1 MNHEY and CDR2 SVGAGI. CDR3 sequence: CASNTRDSYNEQFF. DNA for the CDR3: TGTGCCAGCAACACGCGGGACTCCTACAATGAGCAGTTCTTC.

The chain has TRBV10-3 and TRBJ2-2; a weak D match, TRBD1 (7 bases). The CDR3 has 14 amino acids. V lost 9 bases to trimming and J lost 5 bases, with 16 bases between them. Per the germline V gene, CDR1 is ENHRY and CDR2 is SYGVKD. The CDR3 coding sequence is TGTGCCATTTCAGGGGGGATTTTAACCGGGGAGCTGTTTTTT. Amino acids: CAISGGILTGELFF.

This rearrangement joins TRBV4-1 to TRBJ2-7; TRBD1 matches 9 bases. Germline V gene sequence: CDR1 MGHRA, CDR2 YSYEKL. V lost 4 bases and J lost 12; bases outside the gene matches: 10. CDR3 length: 13 residues. CDR3 nucleotides: TGCGCCAGCAGCCCCCTAGTTAGGGACAGGGTGTACTTC. It codes for CASSPLVRDRVYF.